The 11 T cell receptor beta chains below were found in one sample sequenced in a study of Ad26.COV2.S vaccination and SARS-CoV-2 variants. Profiling relied on immunoSEQ multiplex PCR, and the TCRdb table lists in-frame clones only, not all of them. The table lists roughly 380,000 clones, 90% to 95% of them singletons. Sequencing used peripheral blood, obtained after recovery from COVID-19. The receptors were sampled from a human donor who had recovered from COVID-19.

This chain joins TRBV27 and TRBJ2-5, with unresolved D. V was pared by 2 bases and J by 4 bases, with 11 bases between. CDR1 MNHEY and CDR2 SMNVEV come from the germline V gene (reference sequence). The length of the CDR3 is 14 residues. In DNA form, the CDR3 reads TGTGCCAGCAGTTTAAGCGCGGTAGTAGAGACCCAGTACTTC. Its protein product is CASSLSAVVETQYF.

The gene calls are TRBV20-1 and TRBJ2-3; tentative D call: TRBD2 (5 bases). Germline V gene data show CDR1 as DFQATT and CDR2 as SNEGSKA (reference sequence). This CDR3 has 11 residues. Trimming shortened V by 5 bases and J by 3 bases, and 6 bases separated the two germline ends. CDR3 protein: CSAWRTDTQYF. The CDR3 DNA is TGCAGTGCTTGGAGGACAGATACGCAGTATTTT.

The rearrangement uses TRBV6-6 and TRBJ2-4; TRBD1 aligns across 7 bases. This CDR3 has 15 residues. The germline gives CDR1 MNHNY, CDR2 SVGAGI (reference sequence). V was pared by 5 bases and J by 1 base, with 5 bases of the junction left unmatched. The CDR3: CASSISQGAKNIQYF. The CDR3 DNA sequence: TGTGCCAGCAGTATTTCACAGGGGGCCAAAAACATTCAGTACTTC.

J is TRBJ2-5 and V is TRBV19; 10 bases are a match to TRBD2. The CDR3 runs 19 residues. Germline CDR1 LNHDA, CDR2 SQIVND (reference sequence). Trimming at V came to 8 bases and at J to 2 bases, leaving 20 bases not matched to a gene. The CDR3 region is CASSGLSGGDLVGQETQYF. The CDR3 DNA is TGTGCCAGTTCCGGCCTCAGCGGGGGGGACCTGGTGGGGCAAGAGACCCAGTACTTC.

The chain links TRBV10-1 to TRBJ1-1; D perhaps matches TRBD1 (6 bases). The V and J ends lost 2 bases and 5 bases respectively, with 9 bases between them. CDR3 length equals 13 residues. Germline assignment: CDR1 WNHNN and CDR2 SYGVQD (reference sequence). The CDR3 sequence is CASSEIGGTEAFF. The CDR3 coding sequence is TGCGCCAGCAGTGAGATAGGGGGGACTGAAGCTTTCTTT.

This chain uses TRBV7-8 with TRBJ2-1; maybe TRBD2 (5 bases). V was shortened by 2 bases and J by 4 bases, with 12 bases between the two germline ends. The V gene's germline CDR1 is SGHVS and CDR2 FQNEAQ. CDR3 length equals 15 residues. The chain's CDR3 is CASSLRTPDYNEQFF. CDR3 DNA sequence: TGTGCCAGCAGCTTAAGGACTCCGGATTACAATGAGCAGTTCTTC.

The chain uses TRBV12-3 or TRBV12-4 and TRBJ2-5, with D perhaps TRBD1 or TRBD2 (5 bases each). The germline V and J ends were trimmed by 2 bases and 5 bases, with 9 bases remaining between them. The CDR3 spans 13 residues. The CDR3 region is CASSLTGTETQYF. The CDR3 DNA is TGTGCCAGCAGTTTAACGGGGACCGAGACCCAGTACTTC.

For the CDR3, the DNA is TGTGCCACCTCCCGGGAGGGGACAGATACGCAGTATTTT. This codes for CATSREGTDTQYF. V gene TRBV10-3 combines with J gene TRBJ2-3, with 8 bases identical to TRBD2. The V segment lost 10 bases and the J segment 3 bases; nucleotides outside the gene matches: 6. Germline CDR1 ENHRY, CDR2 SYGVKD. The length of the CDR3 is 13 residues.

The chain couples TRBV27 to TRBJ2-3; 8 bases line up with TRBD2. CDR3 length equals 15 residues. With V trimmed by 4 bases and J by 6 bases, 9 bases remained unmatched. The germline CDR1 and CDR2 sequences are MNHEY and SMNVEV (reference sequence). Written as DNA, the CDR3 is TGTGCCAGCAGTTCCGGGACTAGAGCAGGGGATACGCAGTATTTT. This translates into CASSSGTRAGDTQYF.

This rearrangement joins TRBV2 to TRBJ2-3; D gene ambiguous. V was clipped by 0 bases and J by 0 bases, with 4 bases between them. Germline assignment: CDR1 SNHLY and CDR2 FYNNEI. This CDR3 has 14 residues. CDR3 in DNA: TGTGCCAGCAGTGAAGCGACTAGCACAGATACGCAGTATTTT. As protein: CASSEATSTDTQYF.

V gene TRBV5-6 combines with J gene TRBJ1-1, with D possibly matching TRBD1 (6 bases). The germline V gene has CDR1 SGHDT and CDR2 YYEEEE. The CDR3 runs to 13 residues. V shed 1 base and J shed 4 bases, with 8 bases lying between them. CDR3 bases: TGTGCCAGCAGCTTGACAGGGTCCACTGAAGCTTTCTTT. Protein sequence: CASSLTGSTEAFF.